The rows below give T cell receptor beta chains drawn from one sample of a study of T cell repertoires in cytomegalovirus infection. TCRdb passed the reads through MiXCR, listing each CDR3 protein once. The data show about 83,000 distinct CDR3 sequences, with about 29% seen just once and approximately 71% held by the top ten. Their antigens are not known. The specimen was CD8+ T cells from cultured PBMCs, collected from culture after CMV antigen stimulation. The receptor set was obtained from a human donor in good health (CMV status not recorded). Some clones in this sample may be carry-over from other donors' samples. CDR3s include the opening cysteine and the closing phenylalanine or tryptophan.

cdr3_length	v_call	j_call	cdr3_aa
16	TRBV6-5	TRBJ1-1	CASSYLGRGGNTEAFF
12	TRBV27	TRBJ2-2	CASSLDRGELFF
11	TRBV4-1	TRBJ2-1	CASSHGNEQFF
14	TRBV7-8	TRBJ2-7	CASSLGTASYEQYF
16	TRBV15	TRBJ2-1	CATSREGGGGFNEQFF
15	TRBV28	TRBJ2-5	CASSLYGGGRETQYF
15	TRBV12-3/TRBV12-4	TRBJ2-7	CASTRGGGANWGQYF
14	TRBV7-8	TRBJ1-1	CASSPGSGDTEAFF
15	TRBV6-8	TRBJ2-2	CASSSRDKNTGELFF
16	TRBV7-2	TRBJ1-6	CASSRQGGSYNSPLHF
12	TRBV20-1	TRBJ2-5	CSARVDGGDQYF
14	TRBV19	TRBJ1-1	CASTHTGANTEAFF
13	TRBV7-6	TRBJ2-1	CASSLAAGNEQFF
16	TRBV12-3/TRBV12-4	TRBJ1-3	CASSPWTTFSGNTIYF
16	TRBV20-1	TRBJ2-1	CSARDPRDSRYNEQFF
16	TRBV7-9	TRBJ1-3	CASSLPITGSGNTIYF
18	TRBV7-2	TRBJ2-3	CASSLASWAGGPSDTQYF
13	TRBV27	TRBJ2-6	CASSFIGANVLTF
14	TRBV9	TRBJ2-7	CASSLTGQGYEQYF
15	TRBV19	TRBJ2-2	CASSIDLGANGELFF
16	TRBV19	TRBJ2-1	CASSTILAGALNEQFF
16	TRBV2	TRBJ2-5	CASSEALRGPQETQYF
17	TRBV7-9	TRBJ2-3	CASSVQTSGGRIDTQYF
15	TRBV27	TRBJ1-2	CASSLSSRINYGYTF
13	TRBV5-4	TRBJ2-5	CASRPRGQETQYF
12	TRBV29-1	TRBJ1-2	CSVPGQGYGYTF
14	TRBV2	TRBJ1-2	CASSRDRGDYGYTF
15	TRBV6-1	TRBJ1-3	CASSYGALTGNTIYF
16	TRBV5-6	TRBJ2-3	CASTLTRDSWTDTQYF
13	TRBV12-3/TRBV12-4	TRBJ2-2	CASSFKVPGELFF
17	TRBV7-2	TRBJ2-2	CASSFPRQTANTGELFF
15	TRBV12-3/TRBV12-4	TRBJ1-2	CASSSGQGRYYGYTF
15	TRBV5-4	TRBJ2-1	CASSPLAGGTNEQFF
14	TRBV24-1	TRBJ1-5	CATSEAGKYQPQHF
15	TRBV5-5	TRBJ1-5	CASSLLLGSNQPQHF
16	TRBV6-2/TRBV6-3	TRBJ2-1	CASSSTQGAPNNEQFF
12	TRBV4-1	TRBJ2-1	CASSLTGTEQFF
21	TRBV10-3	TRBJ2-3	CAISESTRTHQTRTSTDTQYF
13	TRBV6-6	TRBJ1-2	CASSPQGDYGYTF
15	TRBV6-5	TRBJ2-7	CASSYREGQRDEQYF